The text below deals with one T cell receptor (beta chain). The sample comes from a study of blood T cell repertoires in COVID-19. Whole-study context: Acute-phase and convalescent COVID-19 samples originated in the United States, Italy and Spain. T cells, B-cell-depleted T cells, or PBMCs supplied cDNA or gDNA.

Trimming cost V 4 bases and J 3 bases; bases outside gene matches: 9. The germline V gene encodes CDR1 SGHRS and CDR2 YFSETQ. The CDR3 loop spans 15 amino acids. In the source study's methods: For nucleated cells, counts were estimated from reference gene primer amplification. Produced via immunoSEQ multiplex PCR; TCRdb's table is partial and in-frame only. Clonal size and the V and J genes are those of that table, whereas D and trimming came from the DNA. This sample has some 56,000 clones, with 65% to 90% found just once. This sequence joins TRBV5-1 and TRBJ1-2; 7 bases line up with TRBD1. The clonotype comes from an elderly woman with active or convalescent COVID-19. The source material was peripheral blood. This chain's CDR3 is CASSESGTDDYGYTF. Written as DNA, the CDR3 is TGCGCCAGCAGCGAATCCGGGACAGATGACTATGGCTACACCTTC.